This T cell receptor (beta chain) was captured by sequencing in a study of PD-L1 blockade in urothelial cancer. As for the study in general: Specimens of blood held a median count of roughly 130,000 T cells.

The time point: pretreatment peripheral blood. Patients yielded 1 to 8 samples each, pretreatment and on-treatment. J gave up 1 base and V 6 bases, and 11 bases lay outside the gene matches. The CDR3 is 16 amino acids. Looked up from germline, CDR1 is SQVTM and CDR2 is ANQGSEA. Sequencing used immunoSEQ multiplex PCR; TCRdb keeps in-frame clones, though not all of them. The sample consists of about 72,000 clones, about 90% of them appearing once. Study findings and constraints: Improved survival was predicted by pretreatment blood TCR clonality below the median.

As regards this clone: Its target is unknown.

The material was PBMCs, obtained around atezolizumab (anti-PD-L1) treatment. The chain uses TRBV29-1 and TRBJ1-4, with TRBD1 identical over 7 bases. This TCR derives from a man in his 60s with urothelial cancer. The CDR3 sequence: CSVGDRRGQTNEKLFF. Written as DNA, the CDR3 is TGCAGCGTCGGGGACAGACGGGGGCAAACTAATGAAAAACTGTTTTTT.